This note documents a single T cell receptor (beta chain) sequence. Its antigen is not identified. About 10^5 naive or memory CD4+ cells were cultured with CEF peptides for approximately eleven days. The method was immunoSEQ multiplex PCR; TCRdb's version includes in-frame clones alone and lacks a portion of them. The sample holds fewer than 45,000 clones, about 87% seen once. This record belongs to a study of CD4 T cells in relation to SARS-CoV-2 and coronaviruses. This clonotype originated in an adult with COVID-19. What was sequenced was naive CD4+ T cells from PBMCs, cultured in vitro. Subset defined: naive CD4+ T cells isolated by negative enrichment.

CDR3 DNA: TGCGCCAGCACCTCGACTAGCGGGAGTTCCTACGAGCAGTACTTC. This codes for CASTSTSGSSYEQYF. The chain recombines TRBV5-1 with TRBJ2-7; 12 bases match TRBD2. Germline V gene lookup returns CDR1 SGHRS and CDR2 YFSETQ. The trim removed 6 bases at V and 1 base at J, leaving 5 bases unmatched. The CDR3 has 15 amino acids.